Below are 4 T cell receptor beta chains sequenced from a single sample in a study of blood T cells in healthy people across ages. A second about 6 to 11 cycle PCR used barcoded and J-beta primers. Each CDR3 protein is one row after TCRdb ran MiXCR on the 5' RACE reads. The sample records 650,000 or so distinct CDR3 sequences, roughly half being singletons. Sequenced input: blood. The receptor source for this set is a woman aged 80 or over in good health.

CDR3 sequence: CSAGPRGYGYTF. CDR3 bases: TGCAGTGCAGGGCCGAGGGGCTATGGCTACACCTTC. This chain connects TRBV20-1 to TRBJ1-2; maybe TRBD1 (5 bases). Trimming took off 6 bases at V and 4 bases at J, with 12 bases between the two ends. Germline values: CDR1 DFQATT, CDR2 SNEGSKA (reference sequence). The length of the CDR3 is 12 residues.

The chain carries TRBV20-1 and TRBJ2-7, with D maybe TRBD2 (6 bases). Matching the DNA end better, TRBJ2-5 makes the J call doubtful. Germline CDR1 and CDR2: DFQATT and SNEGSKA (reference sequence). The CDR3 extends over 16 amino acids. CDR3 nucleotides: TGCAGTGCTAGCGCCTGGGGGGTTCGTAGGTCAGAGACCCAGTACTTC. It yields the protein CSASAWGVRRSETQYF.

This clonotype occurred many times. V and J are TRBV20-1 and TRBJ2-1; TRBD2 aligns across 9 bases. The CDR3 loop spans 15 amino acids. The V and J ends lost 4 bases and 2 bases, in that order; junction bases with no gene match: 6. CDR1 is DFQATT, CDR2 SNEGSKA, per germline (reference sequence). The CDR3 loop reads CSATGLAPTYNEQFF. In DNA form, the CDR3 reads TGCAGTGCTACTGGACTAGCGCCAACCTACAATGAGCAGTTCTTC.

This clonotype was seen ten or more times. This sequence joins TRBV5-1 and TRBJ2-3; D is unresolved. The CDR3 has 12 amino acids. V was shortened by 6 bases and J by 3 bases, with 8 bases between the two germline ends. Germline V gives CDR1 SGHRS, CDR2 YFSETQ. The CDR3 loop is CASKFETDTQYF. The CDR3 DNA reads as TGCGCCAGCAAGTTTGAGACAGATACGCAGTATTTT.